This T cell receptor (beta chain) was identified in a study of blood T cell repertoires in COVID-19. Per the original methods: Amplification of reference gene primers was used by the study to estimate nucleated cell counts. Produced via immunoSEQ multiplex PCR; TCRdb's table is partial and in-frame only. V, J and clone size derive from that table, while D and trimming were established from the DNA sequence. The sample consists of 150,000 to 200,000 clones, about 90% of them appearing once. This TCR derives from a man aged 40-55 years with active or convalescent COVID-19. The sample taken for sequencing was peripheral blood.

The CDR3 coding sequence is TGTGCCAGCAGCTCGGGACTGATAGCCTACGAGCAGTACTTC. Translation: CASSSGLIAYEQYF. The rearrangement joins TRBV7-2 to TRBJ2-7; D may be TRBD2 (6 bases). V shed 4 bases and J shed 2 bases, with 12 bases lying between them. The CDR3 sequence is 14 residues long. Germline assignment: CDR1 SGHTA and CDR2 FQGNSA.